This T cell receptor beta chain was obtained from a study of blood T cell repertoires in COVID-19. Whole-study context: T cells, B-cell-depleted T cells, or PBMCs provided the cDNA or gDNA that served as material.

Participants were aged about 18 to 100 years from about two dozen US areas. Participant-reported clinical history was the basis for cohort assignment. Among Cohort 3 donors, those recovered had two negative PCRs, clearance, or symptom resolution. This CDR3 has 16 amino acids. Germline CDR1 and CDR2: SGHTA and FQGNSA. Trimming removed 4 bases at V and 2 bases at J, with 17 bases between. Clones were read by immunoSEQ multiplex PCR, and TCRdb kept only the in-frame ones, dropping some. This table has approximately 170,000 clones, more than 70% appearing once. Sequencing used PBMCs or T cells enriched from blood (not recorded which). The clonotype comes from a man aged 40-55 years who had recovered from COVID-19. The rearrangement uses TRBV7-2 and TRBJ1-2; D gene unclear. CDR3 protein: CASSSPEVAKNYGYTF. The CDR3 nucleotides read TGTGCCAGCAGCTCGCCGGAGGTCGCAAAAAACTATGGCTACACCTTC.